The present TCR beta chain was sequenced within a study of naive and memory T cell subsets. Study-level findings and limits: Clonotypes here are unpaired alpha or beta chain sequences.

Trimming took 0 bases from V and 0 from J, leaving 12 bases between them. Germline CDR1 reads MGHRA; CDR2 reads YSYEKL. The CDR3 sequence is 17 residues long. An equimolar mix of two oligonucleotides served as the beta constant-region primer for TRBC1 and TRBC2. TCRdb called the UMI-ligation and nested PCR reads again in MiXCR, with one record for every CDR3 protein. The sample lists 19,000 or so distinct CDR3 sequences, approximately 11% occurring once. This clonotype occurred many times. Its specificity is not known. CMV status came from CD4+ T cell IFNgamma after overnight CMV lysate stimulation of fresh PBMCs. Cells stained for CD3, CD4, CD8, CD45RA and CD27 were sorted into four subsets.

The chain links TRBV4-1 to TRBJ1-3; D remains ambiguous. What was sequenced was central memory CD8+ T cells from blood. This sequence was found in a human donor in good health. This CDR3 reads CASSQDGYPTSGNTIYF. CDR3 bases: TGCGCCAGCAGCCAAGATGGGTACCCGACCTCTGGAAACACCATATATTTT.